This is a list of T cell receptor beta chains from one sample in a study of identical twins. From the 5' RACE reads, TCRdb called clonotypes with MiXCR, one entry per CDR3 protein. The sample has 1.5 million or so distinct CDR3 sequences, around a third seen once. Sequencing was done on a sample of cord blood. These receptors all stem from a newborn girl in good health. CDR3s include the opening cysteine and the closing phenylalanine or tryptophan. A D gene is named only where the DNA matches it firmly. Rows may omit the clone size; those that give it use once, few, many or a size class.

DNA: TGTGCCAGCAGCTTGGTCCATCGACTAACCTACGAGCAGTACTTC; CDR3: CASSLVHRLTYEQYF; D: -; size: once; V: TRBV5-5; J: TRBJ2-7
DNA: TGTGCCAGCAGCCCGACTAGGAACGGGGAGCTGTTTTTT; CDR3: CASSPTRNGELFF; D: -; size: -; V: TRBV9; J: TRBJ2-2
DNA: TGTGCCATCAGTGGAGGCGGAACCTACGAGCAGTACTTC; CDR3: CAISGGGTYEQYF; D: -; size: many; V: TRBV10-3; J: TRBJ2-7
DNA: TGTGCCAGCAGTCGTATTAGCGGGAGGGCCAACAATGAGCAGTACTTC; CDR3: CASSRISGRANNEQYF; D: TRBD2; size: -; V: TRBV6-5; J: TRBJ2-5
DNA: TGCAGCGGATCCCCGATGGCGGGGGAAGCTTTCTTT; CDR3: CSGSPMAGEAFF; D: -; size: few; V: TRBV29-1; J: TRBJ1-1
DNA: TGTGCCAGCAGCCGGCGGGAGAACCCCTCCAATGAGCAGTTCTTC; CDR3: CASSRRENPSNEQFF; D: TRBD2; size: few; V: TRBV28; J: TRBJ2-1
DNA: TGTGCCAGCAGCTTGGGACCTCAGGGGTATAGCAATCAGCCCCAGCATTTT; CDR3: CASSLGPQGYSNQPQHF; D: -; size: -; V: TRBV5-6; J: TRBJ1-5
DNA: TGTGCCAGCAGCCAACAGGGGGCGGGGGAGCAGTACTTC; CDR3: CASSQQGAGEQYF; D: -; size: few; V: TRBV3-1; J: TRBJ2-4
DNA: TGTGCCAGCATTCAGGGGGCAGATACGCAGTATTTT; CDR3: CASIQGADTQYF; D: TRBD1; size: few; V: TRBV27; J: TRBJ2-3
DNA: TGTGCCAGCAGCCAAGATACAGGGTCTCATGGCTACACCTTC; CDR3: CASSQDTGSHGYTF; D: -; size: few; V: TRBV3-1; J: TRBJ1-2
DNA: TGTGCCAGCATAGCGGGAGATCCTTCCTACAATGAGCAGTTCTTC; CDR3: CASIAGDPSYNEQFF; D: TRBD2; size: -; V: TRBV6-6; J: TRBJ2-1
DNA: TGTGCCAGCAGCGTAACCAACGGGAGGGCGAGGGATACGCAGTATTTT; CDR3: CASSVTNGRARDTQYF; D: TRBD2; size: few; V: TRBV9; J: TRBJ2-3
DNA: TGCGCCAGCAGTACCGAGACTAGCGGGAGCAACGAGCAGTACTTC; CDR3: CASSTETSGSNEQYF; D: TRBD2; size: -; V: TRBV10-2; J: TRBJ2-7
DNA: TGTGCCAGTAGTATATTGGGACAAAACAATGAGCAGTTCTTC; CDR3: CASSILGQNNEQFF; D: -; size: few; V: TRBV19; J: TRBJ2-1
DNA: TGTGCCAGCAGCTTAGCAGGGGATGATACGCAGTATTTT; CDR3: CASSLAGDDTQYF; D: -; size: -; V: TRBV7-7; J: TRBJ2-3
DNA: TGCAGTGCTAGGGCCCGACTAGCCTATTTCACAGATACGCAGTATTTT; CDR3: CSARARLAYFTDTQYF; D: TRBD2; size: few; V: TRBV20-1; J: TRBJ2-3
DNA: TGTGCCAGCAGACGCGTGGGGACTAGCGGGAGAGATACGCAGTATTTT; CDR3: CASRRVGTSGRDTQYF; D: TRBD2; size: few; V: TRBV11-1; J: TRBJ2-3
DNA: TGTGCCAGCAGTCCACGAGGGGCTTGGCAGTTCTTC; CDR3: CASSPRGAWQFF; D: -; size: few; V: TRBV12-3/TRBV12-4; J: TRBJ2-1
DNA: TGCGCCAGCAGTAGTAGCGGATCTTCCTACAGTGAGCAGTTCTTC; CDR3: CASSSSGSSYSEQFF; D: -; size: -; V: TRBV4-1; J: TRBJ2-1
DNA: TGTGCCAGTAGGAAACAGGGGCGAGACTATGGCTACACCTTC; CDR3: CASRKQGRDYGYTF; D: TRBD1; size: few; V: TRBV19; J: TRBJ1-2
DNA: TGTGCCAGCGGACTATTCGGGAACGAGCAGTACTTC; CDR3: CASGLFGNEQYF; D: -; size: -; V: TRBV5-6; J: TRBJ2-7
DNA: TGTGCCAGCAGTCAACTCTCTAGGGCCGCACGAAATGAAAAACTGTTTTTT; CDR3: CASSQLSRAARNEKLFF; D: -; size: -; V: TRBV7-9; J: TRBJ1-4
DNA: TGCAGTGCTAGAGACCGACAGGAAACCTATGGCTACACCTTC; CDR3: CSARDRQETYGYTF; D: -; size: once; V: TRBV20-1; J: TRBJ1-2
DNA: TGCAGCGTTGACGGGAGGACTAGCTACAATGAGCAGTTCTTC; CDR3: CSVDGRTSYNEQFF; D: TRBD2; size: -; V: TRBV29-1; J: TRBJ2-1
DNA: TGTGCCATCAGTGAGGAGTGGCCGCAAACAGGGGAAGCTTTCTTT; CDR3: CAISEEWPQTGEAFF; D: -; size: few; V: TRBV10-3; J: TRBJ1-1
DNA: TGTGCCAGCAGTTACGTCTTTCAGGACAGGTTCACAGATACGCAGTATTTT; CDR3: CASSYVFQDRFTDTQYF; D: TRBD1; size: -; V: TRBV6-2/TRBV6-3; J: TRBJ2-3
DNA: TGTGCCAGCAGCTTGAGTAGGTTAGCGGTGGGAGAGACCCAGTACTTC; CDR3: CASSLSRLAVGETQYF; D: -; size: few; V: TRBV5-6; J: TRBJ2-5
DNA: TGTGCCAGCAGCTTAGCGCATTGGCGAGGGTACACCGGGGAGCTGTTTTTT; CDR3: CASSLAHWRGYTGELFF; D: -; size: -; V: TRBV7-2; J: TRBJ2-2
DNA: TGCGCCAGCAGTGACCCAGCGGGGAAGACCACAGATACGCAGTATTTT; CDR3: CASSDPAGKTTDTQYF; D: TRBD2; size: -; V: TRBV10-1; J: TRBJ2-3